The 15 T cell receptor beta chains in this list originate from one sample, sequenced in a study of tumor-infiltrating lymphocytes in primary liver carcinoma. Unsorted whole blood yielded blood RNA, and germline DNA was extracted as well. Synthesis of TCR beta cDNA was carried out from 450 to 650 ng total RNA with a constant-region primer. Slightly modified ARM-PCR with three nested multiplex PCR rounds yielded TCR beta libraries. Rounds one and two of PCR, each of about 10 cycles, were primed with TRBV1-TRBV30 forward primers and a C-beta reverse primer. MiXCR, applied by TCRdb to the multiplex PCR reads, yields one record per CDR3 protein. The profile covers almost 200,000 distinct CDR3 sequences, with almost 65% appearing a single time and approximately 6.6% taken by the ten largest. Sample: peripheral blood. These receptors were collected from a woman in her sixties with primary liver carcinoma and hepatitis B virus infection.

About this clonotype: Germline is not matched at one junction end, which may reflect a read error. The chain joins TRBV11-2 to TRBJ2-7; possibly TRBD2 for D (5 bases). CDR1 and CDR2 (germline): SGHAT, FQNNGV. The CDR3 runs to 14 residues. For the CDR3, the DNA is TGTGTCAGCAGCTTAGGTAGGCAAGGAGGCAAGCAGTACTTC. Translated, it gives CVSSLGRQGGKQYF.

Concerning this clonotype itself: One end of the junction varies from germline; a read error may be responsible. The chain carries TRBV11-1 and TRBJ2-2; the D is unclear. This CDR3 spans 14 amino acids. The germline gives CDR1 SGHAT, CDR2 FQDESV (reference sequence). CDR3 region: CSSNPFRDTGELFF. In nucleotides, the CDR3 is TGTTCCAGCAACCCATTTCGGGACACCGGGGAGCTGTTTTTT.

This clonotype was counted only a few times. This may stem from a read error, because a much larger clone lies one nucleotide away. This chain links TRBV7-3 with TRBJ1-1; the match to TRBD1 covers 8 bases. This CDR3 has 14 amino acids. The V and J ends lost 5 bases and 2 bases, in that order; junction bases with no gene match: 4. From germline, CDR1 is SGHTA and CDR2 FQGTGA. In DNA, the CDR3 is TGTGCCAGCAGCGCAGACAGGGGTAACACTGAAGCTTTCTTT. Protein product: CASSADRGNTEAFF.

The chain uses TRBV28 and TRBJ1-5, with D possibly TRBD1 on 5 matching bases. The V gene lost 6 bases and the J gene lost 2 bases, with 17 bases spanning the gap. Germline CDR1 is MDHEN and CDR2 is SYDVKM. This CDR3 is built from 16 residues. Here the CDR3 reads CASRFQEGLRNQPQHF. The CDR3 nucleotides are TGTGCCAGCAGGTTTCAAGAGGGGTTACGCAATCAGCCCCAGCATTTT. Based on the CDR3 plus reference TRBV28 and TRBJ1-5, the full variable domain is DVKVTQSSRYLVKRTGEKVFLECVQDMDHENMFWYRQDPGLGLRLIYFSYDVKMKEKGDIPEGYSVSREKKERFSLILESASTNQTSMYLCASRFQEGLRNQPQHFGDGTRLSIL.

The J gene is TRBJ2-3, the V gene TRBV6-1; TRBD2 is a possible D gene (5 bases). Per the germline V gene, CDR1 is MNHNS and CDR2 is SASEGT. V was pared by 6 bases and J by 0 bases, with 16 bases between. CDR3 length equals 16 residues. CDR3 nucleotide sequence: TGTGCCAGCAGCGCGGGCTTTCGTACTAGCACAGATACGCAGTATTTT. This sequence encodes CASSAGFRTSTDTQYF.

This clonotype was observed a single time. J is TRBJ2-1 and V is TRBV11-3, with D possibly being TRBD2 (5 bases). V lost 5 bases and J 4 bases, leaving 15 bases between the germline ends. Germline assignment: CDR1 SGHNT and CDR2 YENEEA. This CDR3 region has 15 residues. The CDR3 sequence: CASSPIGKIYNEQFF. The DNA of the CDR3 is TGTGCCAGCAGCCCTATCGGGAAAATTTACAATGAGCAGTTCTTC.

DNA of the CDR3: TGTGCCAGCAACACCGGGACCCAAGAGACCCAGTACTTC. It yields the protein CASNTGTQETQYF. The rearrangement links TRBV5-4 to TRBJ2-5; tentatively, D is TRBD1 or TRBD2 (5 bases each). Per the germline V gene, CDR1 is SGHNT and CDR2 is YYREEE (reference sequence). With 6 bases removed from V and 1 base from J, the gap between germline ends came to 10 bases. The CDR3 spans 13 residues. The entire variable domain, with the rest obtained from reference TRBV5-4 and TRBJ2-5, is as follows: ETGVTQSPTHLIKTRGQQVTLRCSSQSGHNTVSWYQQALGQGPQFIFQYYREEENGRGNFPPRFSGLQFPNYSSELNVNALELDDSALYLCASNTGTQETQYFGPGTRLLVL.

For this clonotype: A much larger clone is a single base away; this may be a read error. The CDR3 does not end in the conserved phenylalanine or tryptophan, so this is likely a read error. The rearrangement links TRBV6-1 to TRBJ2-3; D is ambiguous. Germline CDR1 reads MNHNS; CDR2 reads SASEGT. With 4 bases removed from V and 12 bases from J, the gap between germline ends came to 14 bases. The CDR3 has 12 amino acids. CDR3 region: CASSASVAPQYL. As DNA, the CDR3 is TGTGCCAGCAGTGCCTCAGTGGCGCCACAGTATCTT.

This clonotype has at least ten counts. The rearrangement joins TRBV4-2 to TRBJ2-3, with 11 bases that match TRBD2. The CDR3 consists of 19 residues. The germline CDR1 and CDR2 sequences are LGHNA and YNFKEQ. With 2 bases clipped from V and 0 bases from J, the junction kept 10 bases outside the gene matches. The CDR3 DNA follows: TGTGCCAGCAGCCAAATAACCTTGACTAGCGGGGACAGCACAGATACGCAGTATTTT. Amino acids: CASSQITLTSGDSTDTQYF.

With respect to this clonotype: One end of the junction varies from germline; a read error may be responsible. The gene calls are TRBV11-3 and TRBJ2-1; D is uncertain. The CDR3 is 17 residues long. The germline V gene encodes CDR1 SGHNT and CDR2 YENEEA. The CDR3 sequence is CASNLDFSLGVYNEQFF. The CDR3 DNA is TGTGCCAGCAACTTAGATTTTAGCCTAGGTGTTTACAATGAGCAGTTCTTC. Full variable domain (remainder filled in from reference TRBV11-3 and TRBJ2-1): EAGVVQSPRYKIIEKKQPVAFWCNPISGHNTLYWYLQNLGQGPELLIRYENEEAVDDSQLPKDRFSAERLKGVDSTLKIQPAELGDSAVYLCASNLDFSLGVYNEQFFGPGTRLTVL.

About this clonotype: At one of its ends the junction is not consistent with the germline gene, which may arise from a read error. The chain uses TRBV4-2 and TRBJ2-3; TRBD2 matches 14 bases. Germline V gene data show CDR1 as LGHNA and CDR2 as YNFKEQ. The CDR3 is made up of 18 amino acids. The CDR3 sequence is CASSPRGLAGVSTDTHYF. In DNA form, the CDR3 reads TGCGCCAGCAGCCCGCGGGGACTAGCGGGAGTAAGCACAGATACGCACTATTTT.

V usage is TRBV12-3 or TRBV12-4 and J usage is TRBJ2-3, with D tentatively TRBD1 or TRBD2 (5 bases each). The CDR3 consists of 16 residues. Trimming left V 4 bases short and J 4 bases short, with 18 bases between. The CDR3 loop reads CASSSRGRIRADTQYF. The DNA of the CDR3 is TGTGCCAGCAGTTCCCGGGGCCGGATACGGGCAGATACGCAGTATTTT.

DNA for the CDR3: TGTGCCAGCAGCACTCAGACTAGCGGGCTTGCCTACGAGCAGTACTTC. Translating gives CASSTQTSGLAYEQYF. This chain links TRBV11-2 with TRBJ2-7; 10 nucleotides agree with TRBD2. The germline gives CDR1 SGHAT, CDR2 FQNNGV. V lost 5 bases, J lost 2 bases, and 9 bases stayed unmatched. CDR3 length: 16 amino acids.

This clonotype was seen just once. Relative to the germline gene, one junction end is altered; a read error may explain this. The chain combines TRBV10-1 with TRBJ2-2; no clear D gene. Germline V lookup: CDR1 WNHNN, CDR2 SYGVQD (reference sequence). The CDR3 length is 12 residues. The CDR3 DNA is TGCGCCGGCAGTGGAAACACCGAGGAGCTGTTTTTT. Protein: CAGSGNTEELFF.

The chain employs TRBV10-3 and TRBJ2-5; no clear D gene. V dropped 6 bases and J dropped 0 bases, with 8 bases sitting between them. The CDR3 is 13 residues long. Per the germline V gene, CDR1 is ENHRY and CDR2 is SYGVKD. CDR3: CAIRKDDQETQYF. In nucleotides, the CDR3 is TGTGCCATCAGGAAGGATGACCAAGAGACCCAGTACTTC.